This T cell receptor (beta chain) was captured by sequencing in a study of cytomegalovirus exposure and HLA in healthy donors. Some clones are missing from TCRdb's copy, which holds only in-frame ones; the method was immunoSEQ multiplex PCR. Of about 360,000 clones listed, 86% are singletons. V gave up 4 bases and J gave up 4 bases; unmatched junction bases: 4. Germline V gene sequence: CDR1 MGHRA, CDR2 YSYEKL. The CDR3 loop spans 14 amino acids. The sequence came from a woman aged 18-29 years in good health and CMV-seronegative. Sequenced sample: PBMCs. V gene TRBV4-1 combines with J gene TRBJ2-7; 10 nucleotides line up with TRBD1. The CDR3 here is CASSLRDRGYEQYF. CDR3 DNA sequence: TGCGCCAGCAGCCTCCGGGACAGGGGTTACGAGCAGTACTTC.